This TCR beta chain was sequenced for a study of CD8 T cells in Susac syndrome. RNA amounts of about 0.45 to 1 ug underwent reverse transcription with random hexamers. TCRdb redid the calling of the immunoSEQ multiplex PCR reads with MiXCR, one entry per CDR3 protein. This repertoire shows approximately 120,000 distinct CDR3 sequences, around 94% found once; its top ten account for roughly 0.087%. V lost 2 bases to trimming and J lost 5 bases, with 4 bases between them. Germline V gene data show CDR1 as MGHDK and CDR2 as SYGVNS. The CDR3 is 12 amino acids. Sequencing was carried out using CD4+ T cells from PBMCs. The chain combines TRBV25-1 with TRBJ1-5, with no clear D. This sequence was found in a human donor in good health. This CDR3 reads CASSEGDQPQHF. CDR3 nucleotides: TGTGCCAGCAGTGAAGGGGATCAGCCCCAGCATTTT.